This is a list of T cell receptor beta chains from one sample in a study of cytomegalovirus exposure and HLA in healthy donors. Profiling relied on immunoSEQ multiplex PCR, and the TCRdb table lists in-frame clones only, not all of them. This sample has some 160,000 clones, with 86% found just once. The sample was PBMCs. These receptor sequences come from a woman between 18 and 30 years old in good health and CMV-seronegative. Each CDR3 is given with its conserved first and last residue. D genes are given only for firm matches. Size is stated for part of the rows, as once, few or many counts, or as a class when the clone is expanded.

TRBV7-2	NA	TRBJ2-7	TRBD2	TGTGCCAGCAGCCCGTTTAGCGGGGCGGCTTACGAGCAGTACTTC	CASSPFSGAAYEQYF
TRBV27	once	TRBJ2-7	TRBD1	TGTGCCAGCAGTTTTGGACAGGGGGACTACGAGCAGTACTTC	CASSFGQGDYEQYF
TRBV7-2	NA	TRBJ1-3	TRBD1	TGTGCCAGCAGCTTACAAGAGGGGGCGACTGGAAACACCATATATTTT	CASSLQEGATGNTIYF
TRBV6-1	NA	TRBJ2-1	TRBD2	TGTGCCAGCAGTCTAGCGGAATACAATGAGCAGTTCTTC	CASSLAEYNEQFF
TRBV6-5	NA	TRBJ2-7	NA	TGTGCCAGCAGTTACACTGGACAGAGCCTCTCCTACGAGCAGTACTTC	CASSYTGQSLSYEQYF
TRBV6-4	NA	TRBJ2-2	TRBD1	TGTGCCAGCAGTGACCTCAGAAAGATAAAAACCGGGACAGGCGGCACCGGGGAGCTGTTTTTT	CASSDLRKIKTGTGGTGELFF
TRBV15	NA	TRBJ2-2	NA	TGTGCCACCAGCCCTCCCAAGGGGAAAGTGGCTGGCGGGGAGCTGTTTTTT	CATSPPKGKVAGGELFF
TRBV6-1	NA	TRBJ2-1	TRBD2	TGTGCCAGCAGTGTACTAGCGGGAGACACGAATGAGCAGTTCTTC	CASSVLAGDTNEQFF
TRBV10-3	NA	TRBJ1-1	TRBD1	TGTGCCATCAGTACCGGGACAGCCAACACTGAAGCTTTCTTT	CAISTGTANTEAFF
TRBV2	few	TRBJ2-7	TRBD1	TGTGCCAGCAGGCTGGGACAGGGAATGGACGAGCAGTACTTC	CASRLGQGMDEQYF
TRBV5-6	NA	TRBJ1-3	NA	TGTGCCAGCAGCTTGGGCTGGGCTCGAAACACCATATATTTT	CASSLGWARNTIYF
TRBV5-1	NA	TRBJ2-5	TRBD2	TGCGCCAGCAGCTTGTTACTAGCGGGAGAAGAGACCCAGTACTTC	CASSLLLAGEETQYF
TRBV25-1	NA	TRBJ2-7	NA	TGTGCCAGCAGCTTGACCGTATCAGGTTACGAGCAGTACTTC	CASSLTVSGYEQYF
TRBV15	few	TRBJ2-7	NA	TGTGCCACCGCAACAGGGAGGGCCTACGAGCAGTACTTC	CATATGRAYEQYF
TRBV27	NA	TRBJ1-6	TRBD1	TGTGCCAGCAGTCCCAACCAAGCTACGGGACAGCGCCCGAATTCACCCCTCCACTTT	CASSPNQATGQRPNSPLHF
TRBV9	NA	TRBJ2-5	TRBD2	TGTGCCAGCAGCGTAGGGCTAGCGGGGGGGGAAGGGACCCAGTACTTC	CASSVGLAGGEGTQYF
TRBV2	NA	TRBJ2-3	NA	TGTGCCAGCAGTGAGCTAGCGATCCCCACAGATACGCAGTATTTT	CASSELAIPTDTQYF
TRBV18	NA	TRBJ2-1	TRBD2	TGTGCCAGCTCACGGAGCGGGGGGGCCTACAATGAGCAGTTCTTC	CASSRSGGAYNEQFF
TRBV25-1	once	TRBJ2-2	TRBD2	TGTGCCAGCAGAGTCCGGGAGGCCGGGGAGCTGTTTTTT	CASRVREAGELFF
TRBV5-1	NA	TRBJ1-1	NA	TGCGCCAGCAGCTTGGGAACAGGGTCCGGCACTGAAGCTTTCTTT	CASSLGTGSGTEAFF
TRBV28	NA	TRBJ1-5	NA	TGTGCCAGCAGTAAGTCAGATAGCAATCAGCCCCAGCATTTT	CASSKSDSNQPQHF
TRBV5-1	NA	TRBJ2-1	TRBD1	TGCGCCAGCAGCTCTTACGGCAGGGGGCAAAGATTGAATGAGCAGTTCTTC	CASSSYGRGQRLNEQFF
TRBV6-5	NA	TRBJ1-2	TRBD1	TGTGCCAGCAGTAGGACTGACAGGGGCTATGGCTACACCTTC	CASSRTDRGYGYTF
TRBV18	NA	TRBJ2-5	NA	TGTGCCAGCTCACCACTTGAGGGTCAAGAGACCCAGTACTTC	CASSPLEGQETQYF
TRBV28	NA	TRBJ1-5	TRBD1	TGTGCCAGCAGTTTGAGGGGGCGGGATCAGCCCCAGCATTTT	CASSLRGRDQPQHF
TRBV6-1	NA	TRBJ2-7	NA	TGTGCCAGCAGTGAAGGGTGGACATCCTACGAGCAGTACTTC	CASSEGWTSYEQYF
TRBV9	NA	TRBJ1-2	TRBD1	TGTGCCAGCAGCGTAGACACCGGACAGGTGGGCTATGGCTACACCTTC	CASSVDTGQVGYGYTF
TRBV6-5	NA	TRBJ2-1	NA	TGTGCCAGCAGTTACTCAGGCAGGGGAGACTACAATGAGCAGTTCTTC	CASSYSGRGDYNEQFF
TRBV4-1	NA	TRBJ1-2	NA	TGCGCCAGCAGCCAAGTAGGGCAGGGTCATGGCTACACCTTC	CASSQVGQGHGYTF
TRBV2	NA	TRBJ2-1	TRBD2	TGTGCCAGCAGTGGTGGCGGGGGGGCCTATGAGCAGTTCTTC	CASSGGGGAYEQFF
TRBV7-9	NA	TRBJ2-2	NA	TGTGCCAGCAGCCTCGGACTGCTGAACACCGGGGAGCTGTTTTTT	CASSLGLLNTGELFF
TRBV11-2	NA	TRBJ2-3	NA	TGTGCCAGCAGCTTAGGTGACTTGATAGATACGCAGTATTTT	CASSLGDLIDTQYF
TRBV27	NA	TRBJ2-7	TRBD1	TGTGCCAGCAGTCCACAAACCGGGACAGTCTACGAGCAGTACTTC	CASSPQTGTVYEQYF
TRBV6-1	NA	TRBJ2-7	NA	TGTGCCAGCAGTGAACAGGTCTACGAGCAGTACTTC	CASSEQVYEQYF
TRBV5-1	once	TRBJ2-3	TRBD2	TGCGCCAGCAGCTTAGGGGGACTAGCGGGAGATACGCAGTATTTT	CASSLGGLAGDTQYF
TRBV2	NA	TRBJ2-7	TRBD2	TGTGCCAGCAGTGAACCGGGAGGTAGCGGGGACTACGAGCAGTACTTC	CASSEPGGSGDYEQYF
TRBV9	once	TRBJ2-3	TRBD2	TGTGCCAGCAGCGTAGGGTGGACTAGACTCACAGATACGCAGTATTTT	CASSVGWTRLTDTQYF
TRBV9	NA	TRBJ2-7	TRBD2	TGTGCCAGCAGCATTGGGACTAGCGGATACGAGCAGTACTTC	CASSIGTSGYEQYF
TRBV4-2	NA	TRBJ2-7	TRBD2	TGTGCCAGCAGCGCTGGGGCGGGGGGAGCCCAATACGAGCAGTACTTC	CASSAGAGGAQYEQYF
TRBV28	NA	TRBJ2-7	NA	TGTGCCAGCAGTTTAGATTATGCGTCCTACGAGCAGTACTTC	CASSLDYASYEQYF
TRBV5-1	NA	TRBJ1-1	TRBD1	TGCGCCAGCAGCCGCAGGACAGGGCGGTTAGTCACTGAAGCTTTCTTT	CASSRRTGRLVTEAFF
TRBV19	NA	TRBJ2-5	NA	TGTGCCAGTAGTAATGACAGAGAAGAGACCCAGTACTTC	CASSNDREETQYF
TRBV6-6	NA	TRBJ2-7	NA	TGTGCCAGCAGTTACCAAGGGGGAAACGACTACGAGCAGTACTTC	CASSYQGGNDYEQYF
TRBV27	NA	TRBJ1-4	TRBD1	TGTGCCAGCAAAAGGGGGCTTGATGAAAAACTGTTTTTT	CASKRGLDEKLFF
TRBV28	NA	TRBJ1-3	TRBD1	TGTGCCAGCAGTATGGGACAGGGGACCGGAAACACCATATATTTT	CASSMGQGTGNTIYF
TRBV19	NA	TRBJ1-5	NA	TGTGCCAGTAGTATAGGGGCGGGCAGGAGGAGCAATCAGCCCCAGCATTTT	CASSIGAGRRSNQPQHF
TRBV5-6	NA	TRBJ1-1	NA	TGTGCCGGCCGGGAGGGTCCGGGTGACACTGAAGCTTTCTTT	CAGREGPGDTEAFF
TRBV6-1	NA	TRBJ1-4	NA	TGTGCCAGCAGTCACACTCAGGAAAGCAATGAAAAACTGTTTTTT	CASSHTQESNEKLFF
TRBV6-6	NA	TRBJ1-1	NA	TGTGCCAGCAGGGGGACAAGGAGGACTGAAGCTTTCTTT	CASRGTRRTEAFF
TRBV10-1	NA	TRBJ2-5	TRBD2	TGCGCCAGCACTCGACTAGCGGGGGGGCTCCGAGAGACCCAGTACTTC	CASTRLAGGLRETQYF
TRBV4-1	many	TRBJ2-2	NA	TGCGCCAGCAGCCTTAGGACAGTTTCGAACACCGGGGAGCTGTTTTTT	CASSLRTVSNTGELFF
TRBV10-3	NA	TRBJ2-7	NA	TGTGCCATCAGTGTGGGAGGCATTTCCTACGAGCAGTACTTC	CAISVGGISYEQYF
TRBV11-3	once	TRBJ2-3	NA	TGTGCCAGCAGCTTAGGGGGGGAAGCAGATACGCAGTATTTT	CASSLGGEADTQYF
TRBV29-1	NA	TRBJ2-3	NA	TGCAGCGTTGAATTCAGGCGGGGGCGGTTTACGGATACGCAGTATTTT	CSVEFRRGRFTDTQYF
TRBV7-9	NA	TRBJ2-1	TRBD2	TGTGCCAGCAGCTTAGGTTTTAGCGGGGGAGACTACAATGAGCAGTTCTTC	CASSLGFSGGDYNEQFF
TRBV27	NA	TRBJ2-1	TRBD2	TGTGCCAGCAGTTTATGGGGACTAGCGGAACACAATGAGCAGTTCTTC	CASSLWGLAEHNEQFF
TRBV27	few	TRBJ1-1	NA	TGTGCCAGCAGTTTTGGAGGGACTGTTGACAAAGCTTTCTTT	CASSFGGTVDKAFF
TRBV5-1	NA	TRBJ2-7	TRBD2	TGCGCCAGCAGCAGCGGGACTAGCTACGAGCAGTACTTC	CASSSGTSYEQYF
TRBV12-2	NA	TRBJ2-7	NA	TGTGCAAGTCGCTTAAGGACAGGAGATGAAAGCTACGAGCAGTACTTC	CASRLRTGDESYEQYF
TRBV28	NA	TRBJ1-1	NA	TGTGCCAGCAGCTTATTCGGGAACACTGAAGCTTTCTTT	CASSLFGNTEAFF